Detailed here is one T cell receptor beta chain. Original methodology: Reference gene primers were amplified, and this amplification served to estimate nucleated cell counts. Clones were sequenced by immunoSEQ multiplex PCR, and TCRdb holds only the in-frame ones, with some missing. The D gene and trimming were derived from the DNA, and the V and J assignments and clone size from that table. Of approximately 130,000 clones listed, less than 90% are singletons. These data originate in a study of blood T cell repertoires in COVID-19. Cohort 3 donors were reported recovered after two negative PCRs, clearance, or symptom resolution. The sequenced sample was PBMCs or T cells enriched from blood (not recorded which). The TCR was taken from a man under 40 who had recovered from COVID-19.

CDR3 bases: TGTGCCAGCAGTTCCGGGACATTACCTTACGAGCAGTACTTC. Translated, it gives CASSSGTLPYEQYF. The chain couples TRBV27 to TRBJ2-7, with D possibly being TRBD1 (6 bases). Germline V gives CDR1 MNHEY, CDR2 SMNVEV (reference sequence). Trimming pared 4 bases from V and 4 bases from J, leaving 14 bases between. This CDR3 spans 14 amino acids.